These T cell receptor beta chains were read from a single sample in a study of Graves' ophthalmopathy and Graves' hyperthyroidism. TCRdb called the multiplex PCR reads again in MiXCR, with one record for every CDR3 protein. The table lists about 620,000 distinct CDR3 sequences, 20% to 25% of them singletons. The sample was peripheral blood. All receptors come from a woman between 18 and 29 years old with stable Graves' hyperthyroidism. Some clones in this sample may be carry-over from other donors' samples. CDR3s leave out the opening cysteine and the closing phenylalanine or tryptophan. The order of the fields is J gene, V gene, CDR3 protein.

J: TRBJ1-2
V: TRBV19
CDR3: ASSFRQANYGYT

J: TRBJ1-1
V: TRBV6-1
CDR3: ASSVTNTEAF

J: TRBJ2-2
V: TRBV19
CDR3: ASQRVGELF

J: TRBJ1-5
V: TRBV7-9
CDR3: ASSSSQGWQPQH

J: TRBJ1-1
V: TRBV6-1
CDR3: ASSDGGSLNTEAF

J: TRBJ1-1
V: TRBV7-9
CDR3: ASSRAEGLNTEAF

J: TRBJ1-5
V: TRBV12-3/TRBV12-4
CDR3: ASSPAGSAQPQH

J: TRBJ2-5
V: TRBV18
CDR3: ASSPRTDPAETQY

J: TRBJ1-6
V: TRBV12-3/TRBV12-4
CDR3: ASSLEVGTGRSPLH

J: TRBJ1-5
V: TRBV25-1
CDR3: AGSGSGSNQPQH

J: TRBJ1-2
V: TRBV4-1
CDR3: ASSSGAANYGYT

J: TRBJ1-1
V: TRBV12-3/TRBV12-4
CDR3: ASRTGEATEAF

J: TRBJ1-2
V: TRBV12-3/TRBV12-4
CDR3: ASRPGQVPLDYT

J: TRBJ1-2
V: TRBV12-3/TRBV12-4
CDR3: ASTLSGPNYGYT

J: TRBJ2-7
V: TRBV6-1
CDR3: ASTRLAGTGMNEQY

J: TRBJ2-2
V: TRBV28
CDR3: ASSPRAGGELF

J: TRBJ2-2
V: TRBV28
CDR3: ASSPYTTNTGELF

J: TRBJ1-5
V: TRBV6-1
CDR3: ASSEGGRDGNQPQH

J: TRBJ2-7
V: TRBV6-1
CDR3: ASSEGQGTTYEQY

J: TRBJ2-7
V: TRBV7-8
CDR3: ASSLLSDFNEQY

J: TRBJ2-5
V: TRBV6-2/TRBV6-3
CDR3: ASSNRLAGHQETQY

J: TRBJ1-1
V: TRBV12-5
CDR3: ASGLGGSPEAF

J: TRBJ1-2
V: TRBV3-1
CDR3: ASSQEGAHYGYT

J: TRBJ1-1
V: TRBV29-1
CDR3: SVADRNTEAF

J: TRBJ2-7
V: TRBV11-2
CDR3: ASSPLARRNVDEQY

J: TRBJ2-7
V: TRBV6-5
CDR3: ASSYWDRGDYEQY

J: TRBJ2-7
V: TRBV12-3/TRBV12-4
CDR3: ASSLVDAIYEQY

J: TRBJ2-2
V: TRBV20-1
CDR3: SALGHSNTGELF

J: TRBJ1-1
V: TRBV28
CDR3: ASSLDIRDEAF

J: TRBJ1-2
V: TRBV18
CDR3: ASSPPTRNRGYGYT

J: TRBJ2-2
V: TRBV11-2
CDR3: ASSLDRGTGELF

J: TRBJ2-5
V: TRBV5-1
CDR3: ASSLGRGRGPGTQY

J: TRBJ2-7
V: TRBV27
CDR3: ASSTRPDSKAPYEQY

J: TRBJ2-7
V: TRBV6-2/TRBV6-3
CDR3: ASSYGQATYEQY

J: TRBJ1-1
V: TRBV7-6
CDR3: ASSFEAGTNTEAF

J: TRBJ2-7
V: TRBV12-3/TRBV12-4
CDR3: ASSLIVDSSYEQY

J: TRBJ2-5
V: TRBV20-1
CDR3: SARGAGGVLETQY

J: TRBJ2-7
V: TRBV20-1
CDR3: SARDPADRGSYEQY

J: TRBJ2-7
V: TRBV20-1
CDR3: SADRGTYEQY

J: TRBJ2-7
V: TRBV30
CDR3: AWSVRVQLY

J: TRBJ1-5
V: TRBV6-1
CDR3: ASSEYYGGLSNQPQH

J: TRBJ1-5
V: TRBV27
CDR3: ASSYPARGHHQPQH

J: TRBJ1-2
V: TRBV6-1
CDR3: ASSEALRAGGNYGYT

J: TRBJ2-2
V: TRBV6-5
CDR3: ASSYGLKNTGELF

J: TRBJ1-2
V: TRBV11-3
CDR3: ASSFDRNNYGYT

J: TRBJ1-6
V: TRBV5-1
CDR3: ASSLGDRGHNSPLH

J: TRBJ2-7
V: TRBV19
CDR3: ASSAYPNYEQY

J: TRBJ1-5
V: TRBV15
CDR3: ATSRAKSYSNQPQH

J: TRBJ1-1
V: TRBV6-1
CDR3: ASSGTGWGRTEAF